Below, 7 T cell receptor beta chains from the same sample are listed, as sequenced in a study of beta chain features in type 1 diabetes. cDNA synthesis used the whole RNA isolate, giving expressed TCRB sequences. Method: immunoSEQ multiplex PCR; TCRdb's copy keeps in-frame clones and lacks some. Of under 400,000 clones detected, roughly 12% appear once; the ten largest clones hold roughly 0.015%. Sequenced: naive CD4+ T cells from blood. Receptors originate from a man younger than 35 in good health.

The table lists this clone with a few counts. This rearrangement joins TRBV7-9 to TRBJ2-2, with 7 bases fitting TRBD1. After removal of 2 bases from V and 5 bases from J, the junction contained 14 bases not matched to a gene. This CDR3 has 18 amino acids. CDR1 and CDR2 (germline): SEHNR, FQNEAQ (reference sequence). The CDR3 region has the DNA TGTGCCAGCAGCTTAAGAGGTGGTAGGGGGCAAGGAACCGGGGAGCTGTTTTTT. It translates to CASSLRGGRGQGTGELFF.

The V call is TRBV7-3, the J call TRBJ2-5, with 8 positions matching TRBD1. Unmatched junction bases numbered 2, after V lost 4 bases and J lost 4 bases. Germline loops: CDR1 SGHTA, CDR2 FQGTGA. The CDR3 runs to 13 residues. DNA of the CDR3: TGTGCCAGCAGCTCCGGACAGGGAGAGACCCAGTACTTC. Amino acids: CASSSGQGETQYF.

V usage is TRBV28 and J usage is TRBJ2-1; 7 positions agree with TRBD2. J was trimmed by 4 bases and V by 8 bases; bases with no gene match: 5. Germline V CDR1 and CDR2: MDHEN, SYDVKM. This CDR3 has 13 residues. Here the CDR3 DNA reads TGTGCCAGCCTCCGGGACTATTACAATGAGCAGTTCTTC. Protein sequence: CASLRDYYNEQFF.

Regarding this clone: One junction end does not reproduce the germline sequence, and a read error may be involved. The chain links TRBV30 to TRBJ2-5; D might be TRBD2 (6 bases). This CDR3 is built from 12 residues. CDR1 GTSNPN and CDR2 SVGIG come from the germline V gene (reference sequence). The CDR3 DNA sequence: TGTGCCTGGTCCGCGGGACGGGAGACCAAGTACTTC. It specifies CAWSAGRETKYF.

The sample holds a few counts of this clone. The rearrangement links TRBV7-2 to TRBJ2-3, with TRBD2 matching 7 bases. In germline, CDR1 is SGHTA, CDR2 FQGNSA. J lost 2 bases, V lost 3 bases, and 2 bases had no gene match. CDR3 size: 14 residues. CDR3 coding DNA: TGTGCCAGCAGCTTGGGACTAATCACAGATACGCAGTATTTT. Translation: CASSLGLITDTQYF.

This clone was observed a few times. The chain recombines TRBV28 with TRBJ2-3; possibly TRBD2 for D (5 bases). Germline CDR1 MDHEN, CDR2 SYDVKM. V was shortened by 6 bases and J by 2 bases, with 15 bases between the two germline ends. This CDR3 is built from 15 residues. CDR3 DNA: TGTGCCAGCAGCAAAAGCGGAAGGCTCACAGATACGCAGTATTTT. Protein: CASSKSGRLTDTQYF.

This clone was recorded a few times. DNA of the CDR3: TGTGCCAGCAGTTTAGGCAGTCAACCTCCTGCACCTTCCGGGGAGCTGTTTTTT. Protein product: CASSLGSQPPAPSGELFF. The V call is TRBV28, the J call TRBJ2-2; the D is unclear. Germline V CDR1 and CDR2: MDHEN, SYDVKM. The V end lost 2 bases, the J end lost 6 bases, and 22 bases lay between the germline ends. This CDR3 is 18 amino acids long.